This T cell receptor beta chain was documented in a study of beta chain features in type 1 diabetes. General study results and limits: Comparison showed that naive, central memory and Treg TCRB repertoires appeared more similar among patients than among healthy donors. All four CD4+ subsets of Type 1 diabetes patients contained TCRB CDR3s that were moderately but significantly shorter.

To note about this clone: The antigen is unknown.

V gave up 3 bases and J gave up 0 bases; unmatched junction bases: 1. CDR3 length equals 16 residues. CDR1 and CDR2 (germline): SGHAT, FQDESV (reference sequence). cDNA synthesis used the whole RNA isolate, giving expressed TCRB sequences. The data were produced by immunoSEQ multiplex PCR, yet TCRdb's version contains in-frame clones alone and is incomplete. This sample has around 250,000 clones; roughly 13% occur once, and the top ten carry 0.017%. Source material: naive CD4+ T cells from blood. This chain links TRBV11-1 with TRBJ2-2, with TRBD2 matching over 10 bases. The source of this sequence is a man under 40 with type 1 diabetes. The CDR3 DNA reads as TGTGCCAGCAGCTTCCTAGCGGGAGCGAACACCGGGGAGCTGTTTTTT. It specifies CASSFLAGANTGELFF.